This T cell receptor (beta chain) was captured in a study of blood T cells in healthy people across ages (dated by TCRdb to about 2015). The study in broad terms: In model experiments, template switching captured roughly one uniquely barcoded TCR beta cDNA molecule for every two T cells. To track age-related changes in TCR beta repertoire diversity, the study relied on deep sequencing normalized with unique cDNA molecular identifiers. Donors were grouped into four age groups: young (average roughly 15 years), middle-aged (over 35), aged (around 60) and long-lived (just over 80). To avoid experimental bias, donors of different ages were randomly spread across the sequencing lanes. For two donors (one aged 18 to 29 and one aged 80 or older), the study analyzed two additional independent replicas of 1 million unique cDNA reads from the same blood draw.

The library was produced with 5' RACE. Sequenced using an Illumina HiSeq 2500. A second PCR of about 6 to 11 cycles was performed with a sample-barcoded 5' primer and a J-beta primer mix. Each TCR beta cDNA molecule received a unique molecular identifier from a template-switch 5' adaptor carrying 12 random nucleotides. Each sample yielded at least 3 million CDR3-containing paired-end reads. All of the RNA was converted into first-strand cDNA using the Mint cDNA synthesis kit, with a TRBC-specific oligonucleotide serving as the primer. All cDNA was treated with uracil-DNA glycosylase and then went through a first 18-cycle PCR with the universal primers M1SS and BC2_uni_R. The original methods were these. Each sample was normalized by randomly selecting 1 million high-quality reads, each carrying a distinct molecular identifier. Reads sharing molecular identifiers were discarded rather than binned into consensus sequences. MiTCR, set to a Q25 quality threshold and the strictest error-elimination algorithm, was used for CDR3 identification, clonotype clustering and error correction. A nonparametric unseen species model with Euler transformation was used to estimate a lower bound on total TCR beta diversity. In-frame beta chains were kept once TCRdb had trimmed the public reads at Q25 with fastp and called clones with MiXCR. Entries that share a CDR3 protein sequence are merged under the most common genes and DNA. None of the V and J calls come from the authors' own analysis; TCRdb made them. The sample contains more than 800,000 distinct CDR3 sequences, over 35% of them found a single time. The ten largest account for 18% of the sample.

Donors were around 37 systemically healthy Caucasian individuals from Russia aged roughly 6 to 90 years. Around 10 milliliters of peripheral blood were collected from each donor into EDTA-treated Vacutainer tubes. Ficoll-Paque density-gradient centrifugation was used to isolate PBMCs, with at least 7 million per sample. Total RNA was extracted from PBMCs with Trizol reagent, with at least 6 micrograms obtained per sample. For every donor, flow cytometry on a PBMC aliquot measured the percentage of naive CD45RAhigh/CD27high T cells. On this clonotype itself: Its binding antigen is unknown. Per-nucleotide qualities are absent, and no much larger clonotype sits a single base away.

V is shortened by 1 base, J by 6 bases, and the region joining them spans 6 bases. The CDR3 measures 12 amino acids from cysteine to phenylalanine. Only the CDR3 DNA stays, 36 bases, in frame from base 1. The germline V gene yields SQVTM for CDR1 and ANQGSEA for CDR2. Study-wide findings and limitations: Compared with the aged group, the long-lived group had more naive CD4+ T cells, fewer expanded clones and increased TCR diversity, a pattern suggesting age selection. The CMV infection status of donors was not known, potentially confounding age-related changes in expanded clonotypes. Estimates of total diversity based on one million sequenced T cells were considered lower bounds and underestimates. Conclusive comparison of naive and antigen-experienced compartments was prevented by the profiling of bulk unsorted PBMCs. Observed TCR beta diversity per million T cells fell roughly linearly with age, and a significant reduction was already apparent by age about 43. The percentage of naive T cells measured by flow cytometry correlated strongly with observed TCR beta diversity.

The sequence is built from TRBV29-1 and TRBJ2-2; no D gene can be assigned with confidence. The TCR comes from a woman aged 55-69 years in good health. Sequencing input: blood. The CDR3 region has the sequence CSVEGWSGELFF. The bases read TGCAGCGTTGAAGGATGGTCCGGGGAGCTGTTTTTT.